Listed below are T cell receptor beta chains from one sample, sequenced in a study of monozygotic twins with cystic fibrosis. The protocol was immunoSEQ multiplex PCR, while the TCRdb copy is restricted to in-frame clones and leaves out a portion. The sample consists of 14,000 to 15,000 clones, roughly 85% of them appearing once. Sequenced sample: blood. The receptors here all came from a boy younger than 18 with cystic fibrosis. The CDR3 runs from the conserved cysteine through the conserved F or W. Each record gives: J gene, D gene, V gene, clone size, CDR3 protein, CDR3 DNA. D genes are given only for firm matches. Expanded clones are given a class, and other clones once, few, many or no size at all.

j_call: TRBJ1-2
d_call: TRBD1
v_call: TRBV4-2
clone_size: NA
cdr3_aa: CASSQSPTGNQIYGYTF
cdr3_nt: TGTGCCAGCAGCCAATCCCCGACAGGGAATCAAATCTATGGCTACACCTTC

j_call: TRBJ1-5
d_call: TRBD1
v_call: TRBV7-6
clone_size: NA
cdr3_aa: CASSLEPSGDRVSVNQPQHF
cdr3_nt: TGTGCCAGCAGCTTAGAGCCTAGTGGGGACAGGGTCTCAGTCAATCAGCCCCAGCATTTT

j_call: TRBJ1-1
d_call: TRBD1
v_call: TRBV7-8
clone_size: few
cdr3_aa: CASRDSMNTEAFF
cdr3_nt: TGTGCCAGCCGGGACAGCATGAACACTGAAGCTTTCTTT

j_call: TRBJ2-3
d_call: NA
v_call: TRBV5-4
clone_size: NA
cdr3_aa: CASSLSPARGTQYF
cdr3_nt: TGTGCCAGCAGCTTGTCCCCCGCTCGCGGTACGCAGTATTTT

j_call: TRBJ2-7
d_call: TRBD1
v_call: TRBV5-1
clone_size: NA
cdr3_aa: CASSLVQGSYEQYF
cdr3_nt: TGCGCCAGCAGCCTCGTACAGGGGTCCTACGAGCAGTACTTC

j_call: TRBJ2-2
d_call: NA
v_call: TRBV7-3
clone_size: NA
cdr3_aa: CASSLGGGTGELFF
cdr3_nt: TGTGCCAGCAGCTTAGGTGGAGGTACCGGGGAGCTGTTTTTT

j_call: TRBJ1-2
d_call: NA
v_call: TRBV2
clone_size: few
cdr3_aa: CASSIQTIRGAYTF
cdr3_nt: TGTGCCAGCAGTATCCAGACCATCAGGGGAGCCTACACCTTC

j_call: TRBJ2-1
d_call: NA
v_call: TRBV5-6
clone_size: NA
cdr3_aa: CASSLGNEQFF
cdr3_nt: TGTGCCAGCAGCTTGGGCAATGAGCAGTTCTTC

j_call: TRBJ1-5
d_call: NA
v_call: TRBV9
clone_size: NA
cdr3_aa: CASSVDRVGGSNQPQHF
cdr3_nt: TGTGCCAGCAGCGTAGACAGGGTGGGGGGGAGCAATCAGCCCCAGCATTTT

j_call: TRBJ1-4
d_call: NA
v_call: TRBV6-5
clone_size: NA
cdr3_aa: CASSYSVNEKLFF
cdr3_nt: TGTGCCAGCAGTTACTCGGTTAATGAAAAACTGTTTTTT

j_call: TRBJ1-4
d_call: NA
v_call: TRBV7-8
clone_size: NA
cdr3_aa: CASSLADETDGREKLFF
cdr3_nt: TGTGCCAGCAGCTTAGCGGATGAGACCGATGGGAGGGAAAAACTGTTTTTT

j_call: TRBJ1-5
d_call: NA
v_call: TRBV6-4
clone_size: NA
cdr3_aa: CASSDFVADQPQHF
cdr3_nt: TGTGCCAGCAGTGACTTTGTTGCTGATCAGCCCCAGCATTTT

j_call: TRBJ1-2
d_call: NA
v_call: TRBV10-2
clone_size: NA
cdr3_aa: CASSEQLNYGYTF
cdr3_nt: TGCGCCAGCAGTGAACAGTTAAACTATGGCTACACCTTC

j_call: TRBJ1-5
d_call: NA
v_call: TRBV19
clone_size: few
cdr3_aa: CASSTPGRRSNQPQHF
cdr3_nt: TGTGCCAGTAGTACACCGGGACGGAGAAGCAATCAGCCCCAGCATTTT

j_call: TRBJ2-7
d_call: NA
v_call: TRBV5-1
clone_size: once
cdr3_aa: CASSLAGSSSGEQYF
cdr3_nt: TGCGCCAGCAGCTTGGCCGGTTCCAGCTCCGGCGAGCAGTACTTC

j_call: TRBJ1-4
d_call: TRBD1
v_call: TRBV27
clone_size: NA
cdr3_aa: CASSLGGQIATNEKLFF
cdr3_nt: TGTGCCAGCAGTTTAGGGGGACAGATTGCAACTAATGAAAAACTGTTTTTT

j_call: TRBJ2-3
d_call: TRBD1
v_call: TRBV14
clone_size: NA
cdr3_aa: CASSQELGQGSFRSRIDTQYF
cdr3_nt: TGTGCCAGCAGCCAAGAGTTAGGACAGGGTTCATTTCGGTCTCGGATAGATACGCAGTATTTT

j_call: TRBJ1-2
d_call: TRBD1
v_call: TRBV30
clone_size: NA
cdr3_aa: CAWRVGQRQYGYTF
cdr3_nt: TGTGCCTGGAGGGTGGGACAGCGTCAATATGGCTACACCTTC

j_call: TRBJ2-2
d_call: TRBD1
v_call: TRBV12-5
clone_size: NA
cdr3_aa: CASGRQGNTGELFF
cdr3_nt: TGTGCTAGTGGAAGACAGGGGAACACCGGGGAGCTGTTTTTT

j_call: TRBJ2-7
d_call: NA
v_call: TRBV7-2
clone_size: NA
cdr3_aa: CASSLDYQGFNEQYF
cdr3_nt: TGTGCCAGCAGCTTAGATTACCAGGGATTTAACGAGCAGTACTTC

j_call: TRBJ1-2
d_call: TRBD1
v_call: TRBV7-8
clone_size: NA
cdr3_aa: CASSSIRDSRGYTF
cdr3_nt: TGTGCCAGCAGCTCTATCCGGGACAGTAGAGGCTACACCTTC

j_call: TRBJ2-7
d_call: TRBD2
v_call: TRBV10-3
clone_size: NA
cdr3_aa: CAISDSGLAGNYEQYF
cdr3_nt: TGTGCCATCAGTGATTCGGGACTAGCGGGAAACTACGAGCAGTACTTC

j_call: TRBJ1-1
d_call: NA
v_call: TRBV13
clone_size: NA
cdr3_aa: CASSLVAGNTEAFF
cdr3_nt: TGTGCCAGCAGCTTAGTCGCAGGCAACACTGAAGCTTTCTTT

j_call: TRBJ1-1
d_call: NA
v_call: TRBV27
clone_size: NA
cdr3_aa: CASRAELVGRAEAFF
cdr3_nt: TGTGCCAGCAGGGCAGAGCTGGTCGGACGCGCTGAAGCTTTCTTT

j_call: TRBJ2-3
d_call: NA
v_call: TRBV6-5
clone_size: NA
cdr3_aa: CASSYSNLAADTQYF
cdr3_nt: TGTGCCAGCAGTTACTCGAATCTAGCAGCAGATACGCAGTATTTT

j_call: TRBJ2-5
d_call: NA
v_call: TRBV5-1
clone_size: NA
cdr3_aa: CASSWGEYQETQYF
cdr3_nt: TGCGCCAGTAGTTGGGGGGAGTACCAAGAGACCCAGTACTTC

j_call: TRBJ2-7
d_call: NA
v_call: TRBV30
clone_size: NA
cdr3_aa: CAWGGPSSYEQYF
cdr3_nt: TGTGCCTGGGGTGGTCCAAGCTCCTACGAGCAGTACTTC

j_call: TRBJ1-3
d_call: NA
v_call: TRBV20-1
clone_size: NA
cdr3_aa: CSASIGNTIYF
cdr3_nt: TGCAGTGCCAGTATTGGAAACACCATATATTTT